This T cell receptor (beta chain) was sequenced for a study of Graves' ophthalmopathy and Graves' hyperthyroidism. Overall study context: Peripheral blood was collected at initial diagnosis, before any treatment.

There are many counts of this clonotype. The CDR3 is 15 amino acids. Germline V gene data show CDR1 as KGHDR and CDR2 as SFDVKD. V was cut by 2 bases and J by 5 bases, with 12 bases left in between. Where ophthalmopathy was absent within 18 months of follow-up, hyperthyroidism was stable. Investigators amplified TCR beta CDR3 regions from RNA transcripts. A first-round RT-PCR used HTBI primers, followed by a second-round multiplex PCR. TCRdb independently ran MiXCR on the multiplex PCR reads; one entry per CDR3 protein. The table includes 300,000 to 450,000 distinct CDR3 sequences, roughly 17% detected once.

The V and J genes are TRBV24-1 and TRBJ1-5; a possible D gene is TRBD1 (5 bases). The receptor comes from an adult woman with stable Graves' hyperthyroidism. The source material was peripheral blood. The CDR3 reads CATSDSPGLDQPQHF. The DNA of the CDR3 is TGTGCCACCAGTGATTCCCCGGGACTGGATCAGCCCCAGCATTTT.